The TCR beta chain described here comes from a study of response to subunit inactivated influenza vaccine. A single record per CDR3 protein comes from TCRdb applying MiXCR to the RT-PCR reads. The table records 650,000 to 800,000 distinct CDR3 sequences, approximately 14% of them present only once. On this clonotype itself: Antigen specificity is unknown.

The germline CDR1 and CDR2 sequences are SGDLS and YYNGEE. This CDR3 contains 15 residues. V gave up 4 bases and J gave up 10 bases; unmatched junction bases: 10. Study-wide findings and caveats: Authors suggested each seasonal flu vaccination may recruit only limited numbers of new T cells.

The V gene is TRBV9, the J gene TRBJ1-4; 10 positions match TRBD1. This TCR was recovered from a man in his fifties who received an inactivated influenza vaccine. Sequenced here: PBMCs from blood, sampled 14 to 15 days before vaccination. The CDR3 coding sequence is TGTGCCAGCAGCTTGAAAGGACAGGGGGACCGAAAACTGTTTTTT. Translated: CASSLKGQGDRKLFF.